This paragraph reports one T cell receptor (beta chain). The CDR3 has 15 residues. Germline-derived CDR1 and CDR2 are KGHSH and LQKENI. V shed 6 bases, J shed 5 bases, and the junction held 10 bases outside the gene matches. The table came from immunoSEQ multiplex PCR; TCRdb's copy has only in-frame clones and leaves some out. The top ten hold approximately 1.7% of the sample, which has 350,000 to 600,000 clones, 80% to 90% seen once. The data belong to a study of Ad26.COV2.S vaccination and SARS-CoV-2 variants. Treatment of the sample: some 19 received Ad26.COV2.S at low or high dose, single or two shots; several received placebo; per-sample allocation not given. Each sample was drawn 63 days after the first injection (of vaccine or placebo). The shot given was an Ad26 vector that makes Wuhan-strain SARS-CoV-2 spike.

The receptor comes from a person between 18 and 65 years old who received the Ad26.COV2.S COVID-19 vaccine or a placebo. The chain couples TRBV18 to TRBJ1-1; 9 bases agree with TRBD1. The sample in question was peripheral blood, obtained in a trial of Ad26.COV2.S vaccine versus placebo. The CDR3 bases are TGTGCCAGCTCGGCTCCCGGGACAGGGAGGACTGAAGCTTTCTTT. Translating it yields CASSAPGTGRTEAFF.